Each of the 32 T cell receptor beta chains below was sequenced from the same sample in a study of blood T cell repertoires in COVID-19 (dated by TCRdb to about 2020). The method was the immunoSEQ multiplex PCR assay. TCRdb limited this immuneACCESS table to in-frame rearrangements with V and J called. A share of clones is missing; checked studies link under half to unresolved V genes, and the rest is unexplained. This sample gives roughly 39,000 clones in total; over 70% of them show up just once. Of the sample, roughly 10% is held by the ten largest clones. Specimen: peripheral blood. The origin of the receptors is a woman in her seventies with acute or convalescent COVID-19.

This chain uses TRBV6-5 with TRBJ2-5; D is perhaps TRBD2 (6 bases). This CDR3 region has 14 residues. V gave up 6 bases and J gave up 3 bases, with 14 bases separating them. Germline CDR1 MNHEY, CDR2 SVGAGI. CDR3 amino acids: CASRRGEAEETQYF. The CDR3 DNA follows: TGTGCCAGCAGACGAGGGGAGGCTGAAGAGACCCAGTACTTC.

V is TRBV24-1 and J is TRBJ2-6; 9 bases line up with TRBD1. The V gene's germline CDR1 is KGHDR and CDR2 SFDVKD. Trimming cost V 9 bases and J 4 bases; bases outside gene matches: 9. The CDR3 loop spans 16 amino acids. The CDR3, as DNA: TGTGCCACCCAGGACAGGGGTAATTCGGGGGCCAACGTCCTGACTTTC. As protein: CATQDRGNSGANVLTF.

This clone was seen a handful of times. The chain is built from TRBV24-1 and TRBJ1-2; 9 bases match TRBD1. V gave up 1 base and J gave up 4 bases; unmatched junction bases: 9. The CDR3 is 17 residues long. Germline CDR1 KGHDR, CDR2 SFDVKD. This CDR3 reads CATSDFVSGTGIYGYTF. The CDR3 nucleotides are TGTGCCACCAGTGATTTCGTTTCCGGGACAGGGATCTATGGCTACACCTTC.

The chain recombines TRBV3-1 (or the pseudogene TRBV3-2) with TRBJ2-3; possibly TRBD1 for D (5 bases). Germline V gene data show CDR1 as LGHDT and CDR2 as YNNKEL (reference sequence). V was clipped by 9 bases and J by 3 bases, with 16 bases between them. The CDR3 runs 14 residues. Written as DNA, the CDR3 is TGTGCCAGTAACAGGAACCCCCGAACAGATACGCAGTATTTT. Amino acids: CASNRNPRTDTQYF.

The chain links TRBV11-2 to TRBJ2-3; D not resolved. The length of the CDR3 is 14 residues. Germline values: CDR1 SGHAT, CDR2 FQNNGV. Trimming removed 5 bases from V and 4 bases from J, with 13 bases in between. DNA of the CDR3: TGTGCCAGCAGCCCGGAGTGGTTCTCAGATACGCAGTATTTT. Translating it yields CASSPEWFSDTQYF.

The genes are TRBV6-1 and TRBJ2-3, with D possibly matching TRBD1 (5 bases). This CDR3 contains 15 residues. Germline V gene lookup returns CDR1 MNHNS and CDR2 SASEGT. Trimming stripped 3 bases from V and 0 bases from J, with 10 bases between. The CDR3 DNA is TGTGCCAGCAGTGATGGGCAGGGTAGCACAGATACGCAGTATTTT. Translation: CASSDGQGSTDTQYF.

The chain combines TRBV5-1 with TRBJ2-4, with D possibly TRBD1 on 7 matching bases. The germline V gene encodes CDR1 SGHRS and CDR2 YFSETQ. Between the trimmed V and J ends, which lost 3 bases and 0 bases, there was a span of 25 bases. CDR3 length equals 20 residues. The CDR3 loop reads CASSWGDSRLMTLAKNIQYF. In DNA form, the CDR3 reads TGCGCCAGCAGCTGGGGGGACAGCAGACTGATGACCTTAGCCAAAAACATTCAGTACTTC.

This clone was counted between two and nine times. For the CDR3, the DNA is TGTGCCAGCAGTTTGGACAGAGCTAACTATGGCTACACCTTC. This sequence encodes CASSLDRANYGYTF. This rearrangement joins TRBV27 to TRBJ1-2, with D possibly matching TRBD1 (6 bases). The V end lost 3 bases, the J end lost 0 bases, and 8 bases lay between the germline ends. Germline V lookup: CDR1 MNHEY, CDR2 SMNVEV (reference sequence). CDR3 length equals 14 residues.

CDR3 coding DNA: TGTGCCACCAGTGATTCAATGGATGGTCTCTTTACAGGGGTGAGGAATCAGCCCCAGCATTTT. The encoded protein is CATSDSMDGLFTGVRNQPQHF. V and J are TRBV24-1 and TRBJ1-5; 7 bases agree with TRBD1. The CDR3 is made up of 21 amino acids. Per the germline V gene, CDR1 is KGHDR and CDR2 is SFDVKD. With 2 bases clipped from V and 4 bases from J, the junction kept 22 bases outside the gene matches.

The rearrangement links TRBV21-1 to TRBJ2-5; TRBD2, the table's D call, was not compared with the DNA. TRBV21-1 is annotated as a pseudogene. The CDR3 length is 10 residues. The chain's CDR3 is CAITEVAQYF. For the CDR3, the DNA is TGTGCCATTACTGAGGTGGCCCAGTACTTC.

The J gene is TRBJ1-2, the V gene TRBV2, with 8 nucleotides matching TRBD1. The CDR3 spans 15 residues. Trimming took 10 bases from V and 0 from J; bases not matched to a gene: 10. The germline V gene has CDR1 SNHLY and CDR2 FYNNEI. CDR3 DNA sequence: TGTGCCACCCAGGGCGACAGGGGAGCTAACTATGGCTACACCTTC. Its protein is CATQGDRGANYGYTF.

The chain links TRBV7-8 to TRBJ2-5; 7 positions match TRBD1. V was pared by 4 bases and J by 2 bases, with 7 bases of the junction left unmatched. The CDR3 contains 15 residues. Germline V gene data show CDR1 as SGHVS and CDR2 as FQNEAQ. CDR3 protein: CASSSATGAQETQYF. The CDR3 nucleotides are TGTGCCAGCAGCTCCGCAACAGGGGCGCAAGAGACCCAGTACTTC.

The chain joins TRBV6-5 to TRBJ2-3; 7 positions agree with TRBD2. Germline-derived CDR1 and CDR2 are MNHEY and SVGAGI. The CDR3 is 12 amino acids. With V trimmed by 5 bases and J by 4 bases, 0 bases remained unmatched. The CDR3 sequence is CASSTSADTQYF. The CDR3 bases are TGTGCCAGCAGTACTAGCGCAGATACGCAGTATTTT.

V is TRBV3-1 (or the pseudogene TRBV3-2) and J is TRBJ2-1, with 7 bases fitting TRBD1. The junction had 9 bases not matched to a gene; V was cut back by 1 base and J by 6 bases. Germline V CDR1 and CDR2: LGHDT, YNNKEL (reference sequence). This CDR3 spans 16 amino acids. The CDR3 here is CASSQGITGDGNEQFF. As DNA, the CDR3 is TGTGCCAGCAGCCAAGGTATAACAGGGGACGGCAATGAGCAGTTCTTC.

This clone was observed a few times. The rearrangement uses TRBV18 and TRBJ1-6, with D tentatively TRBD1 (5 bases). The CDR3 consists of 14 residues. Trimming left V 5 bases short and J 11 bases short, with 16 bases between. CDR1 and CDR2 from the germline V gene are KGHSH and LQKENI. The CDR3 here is CASSTGLQGPPLHF. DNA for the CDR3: TGTGCCAGCTCAACGGGACTCCAAGGGCCACCCCTCCACTTT. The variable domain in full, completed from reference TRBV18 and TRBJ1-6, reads NAGVMQNPRHLVRRRGQEARLRCSPMKGHSHVYWYRQLPEEGLKFMVYLQKENIIDESGMPKERFSAEFPKEGPSILRIQQVVRGDSAAYFCASSTGLQGPPLHFGNGTRLTVT.

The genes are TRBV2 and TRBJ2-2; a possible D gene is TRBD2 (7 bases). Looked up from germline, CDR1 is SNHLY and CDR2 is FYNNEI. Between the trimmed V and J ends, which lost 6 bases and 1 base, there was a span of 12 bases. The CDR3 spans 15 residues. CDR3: CASRTGGQNTGELFF. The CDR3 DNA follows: TGTGCCAGCAGGACGGGGGGACAGAACACCGGGGAGCTGTTTTTT.

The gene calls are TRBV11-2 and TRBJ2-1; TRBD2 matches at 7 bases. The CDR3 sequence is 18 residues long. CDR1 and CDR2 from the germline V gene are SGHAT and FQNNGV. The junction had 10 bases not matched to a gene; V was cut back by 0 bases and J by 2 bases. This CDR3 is CASSLDPPGGRPYNEQFF. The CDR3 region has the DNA TGTGCCAGCAGCTTAGATCCCCCCGGGGGGAGACCCTACAATGAGCAGTTCTTC.

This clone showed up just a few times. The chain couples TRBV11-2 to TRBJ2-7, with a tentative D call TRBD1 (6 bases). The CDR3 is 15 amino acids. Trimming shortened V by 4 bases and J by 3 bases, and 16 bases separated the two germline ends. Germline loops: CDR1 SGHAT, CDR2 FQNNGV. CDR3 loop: CASSSDSLAVYEQYV. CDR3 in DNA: TGTGCCAGCAGCTCGGACAGTTTGGCGGTCTACGAGCAGTACGTC.

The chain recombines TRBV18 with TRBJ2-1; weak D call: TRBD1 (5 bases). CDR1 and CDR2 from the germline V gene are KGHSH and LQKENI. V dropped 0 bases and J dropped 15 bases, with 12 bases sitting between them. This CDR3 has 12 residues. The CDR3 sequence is CASSPPMQGWFF. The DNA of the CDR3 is TGTGCCAGCTCACCACCGATGCAGGGCTGGTTCTTC. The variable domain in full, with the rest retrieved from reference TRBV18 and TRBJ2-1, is NAGVMQNPRHLVRRRGQEARLRCSPMKGHSHVYWYRQLPEEGLKFMVYLQKENIIDESGMPKERFSAEFPKEGPSILRIQQVVRGDSAAYFCASSPPMQGWFFGPGTRLTVL.

The CDR3 loop is CASSYAASDYNEQFF. CDR3 DNA: TGTGCCAGCAGTTACGCGGCTAGCGACTACAATGAGCAGTTCTTC. The chain uses TRBV6-5 and TRBJ2-1; a weak D match, TRBD2 (6 bases). The CDR3 totals 15 residues. The V end was cut by 2 bases, the J end by 3 bases, with 11 bases between. CDR1 is MNHEY, CDR2 SVGAGI, per germline.

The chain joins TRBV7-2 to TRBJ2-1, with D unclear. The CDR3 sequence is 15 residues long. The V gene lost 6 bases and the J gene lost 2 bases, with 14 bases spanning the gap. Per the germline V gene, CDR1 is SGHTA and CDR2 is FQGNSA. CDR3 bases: TGTGCCAGCAGTTTCTCCCGCGAGCCCTACAATGAGCAGTTCTTC. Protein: CASSFSREPYNEQFF.

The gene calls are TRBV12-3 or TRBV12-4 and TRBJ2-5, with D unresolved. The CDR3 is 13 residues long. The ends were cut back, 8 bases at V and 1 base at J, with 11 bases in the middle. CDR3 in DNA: TGTGCCAGCTCTAGGCAGATCCAAGAGACCCAGTACTTC. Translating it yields CASSRQIQETQYF.

This CDR3 reads CASRSATGVETQYF. For the CDR3, the DNA is TGTGCCAGCCGCTCGGCTACCGGGGTAGAGACCCAGTACTTC. V usage is TRBV2 and J usage is TRBJ2-5; tentative D call: TRBD2 (5 bases). The V end was cut by 8 bases, the J end by 4 bases, with 17 bases between. Germline V lookup: CDR1 SNHLY, CDR2 FYNNEI. This CDR3 has 14 amino acids.

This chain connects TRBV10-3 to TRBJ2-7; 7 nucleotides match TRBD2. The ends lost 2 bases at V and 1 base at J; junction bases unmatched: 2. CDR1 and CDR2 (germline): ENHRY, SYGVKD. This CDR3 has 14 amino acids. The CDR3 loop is CAISEQGGSYEQYV. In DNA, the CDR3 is TGTGCCATCAGTGAGCAGGGAGGGTCCTACGAGCAGTACGTC.

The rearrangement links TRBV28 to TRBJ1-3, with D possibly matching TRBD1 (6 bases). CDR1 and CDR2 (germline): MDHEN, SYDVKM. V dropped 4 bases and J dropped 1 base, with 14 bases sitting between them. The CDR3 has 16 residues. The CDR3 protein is CASSSGGLFSGNTIYF. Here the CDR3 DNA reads TGTGCCAGCAGTTCGGGGGGCCTCTTTTCTGGAAACACCATATATTTT.

The CDR3 region has the DNA TGTGCCACCAGCCTCAGGACAGCAACTAATGAAAAACTGTTTTTT. Its protein is CATSLRTATNEKLFF. The V and J genes are TRBV15 and TRBJ1-4; possible D gene TRBD1, 6 bases. The ends were cut back, 5 bases at V and 0 bases at J, with 10 bases in the middle. Germline lookup yields CDR1 LNHNV and CDR2 YYDKDF (reference sequence). The CDR3 is made up of 15 amino acids.

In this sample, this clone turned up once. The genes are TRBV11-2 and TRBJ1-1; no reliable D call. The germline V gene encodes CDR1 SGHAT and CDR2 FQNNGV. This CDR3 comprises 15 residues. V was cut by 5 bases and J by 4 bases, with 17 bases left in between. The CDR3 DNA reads TGTGCCAGCAGCGATCCGACCTGGCTAGGCACTGAAGCTTTCTTT. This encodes CASSDPTWLGTEAFF. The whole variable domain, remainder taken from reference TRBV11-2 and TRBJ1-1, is EAGVAQSPRYKIIEKRQSVAFWCNPISGHATLYWYQQILGQGPKLLIQFQNNGVVDDSQLPKDRFSAERLKGVDSTLKIQPAKLEDSAVYLCASSDPTWLGTEAFFGQGTRLTVV.

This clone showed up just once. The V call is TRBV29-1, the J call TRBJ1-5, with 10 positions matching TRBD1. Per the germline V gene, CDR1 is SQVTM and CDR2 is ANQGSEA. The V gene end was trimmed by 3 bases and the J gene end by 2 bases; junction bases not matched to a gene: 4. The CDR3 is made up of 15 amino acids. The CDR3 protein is CSVELGTGGNQPQHF. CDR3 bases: TGCAGCGTTGAGCTGGGGACAGGGGGCAATCAGCCCCAGCATTTT.

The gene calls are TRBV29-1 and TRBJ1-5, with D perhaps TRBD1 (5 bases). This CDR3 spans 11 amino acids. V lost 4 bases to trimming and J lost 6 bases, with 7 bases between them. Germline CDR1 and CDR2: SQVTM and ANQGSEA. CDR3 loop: CSVGQGQPQHF. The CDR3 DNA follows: TGCAGCGTTGGCCAGGGTCAGCCCCAGCATTTT. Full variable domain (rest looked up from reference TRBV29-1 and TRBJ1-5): SAVISQKPSRDICQRGTSLTIQCQVDSQVTMMFWYRQQPGQSLTLIATANQGSEATYESGFVIDKFPISRPNLTFSTLTVSNMSPEDSSIYLCSVGQGQPQHFGDGTRLSIL.

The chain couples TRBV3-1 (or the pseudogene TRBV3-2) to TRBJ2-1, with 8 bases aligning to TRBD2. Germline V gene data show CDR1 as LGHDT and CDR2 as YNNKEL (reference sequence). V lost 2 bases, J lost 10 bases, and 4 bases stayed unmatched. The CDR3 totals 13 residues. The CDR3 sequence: CASSQPSGREQFF. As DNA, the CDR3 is TGTGCCAGCAGCCAACCTAGCGGGCGGGAGCAGTTCTTC.

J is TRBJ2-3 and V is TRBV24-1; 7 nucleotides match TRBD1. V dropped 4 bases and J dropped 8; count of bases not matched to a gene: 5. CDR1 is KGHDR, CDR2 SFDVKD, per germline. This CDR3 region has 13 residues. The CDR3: CATSEPGQVTQYF. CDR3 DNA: TGTGCCACCAGTGAACCCGGACAGGTTACGCAGTATTTT.

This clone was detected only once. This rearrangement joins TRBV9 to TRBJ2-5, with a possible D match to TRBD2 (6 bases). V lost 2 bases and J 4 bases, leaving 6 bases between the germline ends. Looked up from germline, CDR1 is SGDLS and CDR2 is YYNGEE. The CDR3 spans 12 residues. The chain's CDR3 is CASSVGGETQYF. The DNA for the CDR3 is TGTGCCAGCAGCGTCGGGGGAGAGACCCAGTACTTC. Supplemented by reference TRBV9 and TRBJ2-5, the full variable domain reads DSGVTQTPKHLITATGQRVTLRCSPRSGDLSVYWYQQSLDQGLQFLIQYYNGEERAKGNILERFSAQQFPDLHSELNLSSLELGDSALYFCASSVGGETQYFGPGTRLLVL.